These 8 T cell receptor beta chains share one sample of origin, sequenced in a study of blood T cell repertoires in COVID-19. Clones were sequenced by immunoSEQ multiplex PCR, and TCRdb holds only the in-frame ones, with some missing. Here the sample spans some 69,000 clones, 80% to 90% being singletons. Sequencing used peripheral blood. All receptors derive from a woman between 50 and 59 years old with active COVID-19.

This clone was observed a few times. V usage is TRBV19 and J usage is TRBJ2-3; maybe TRBD2 (6 bases). From germline, CDR1 is LNHDA and CDR2 SQIVND (reference sequence). The CDR3 is made up of 15 amino acids. Trimming removed 3 bases at V and 3 bases at J, with 13 bases between. CDR3 residues: CASSMEGFSTDTQYF. In DNA, the CDR3 is TGTGCCAGTAGTATGGAGGGGTTTAGTACAGATACGCAGTATTTT.

The CDR3 region has the DNA TGTGCCAGCAGCAGGGTTAGCGGGATTTACGAGCAGTACTTC. It encodes CASSRVSGIYEQYF. The chain carries TRBV21-1 and TRBJ2-7; no DNA check was done on the table's D call, TRBD2. TRBV21-1 is noted as a pseudogene. The CDR3 has 14 residues.

This chain connects TRBV10-2 to TRBJ2-2, with 9 bases fitting TRBD2. Germline CDR1 WSHSY, CDR2 SAAADI. CDR3 size: 17 residues. The J segment lost 7 bases and the V segment lost 0 bases, leaving 9 bases of the junction unmatched. The CDR3 loop is CASSESLVAGVGGELFF. For the CDR3, the DNA is TGCGCCAGCAGTGAGTCGCTGGTAGCGGGAGTCGGCGGGGAGCTGTTTTTT.

This clone was observed once. V usage is TRBV29-1 and J usage is TRBJ1-1; D not resolved. CDR1 and CDR2 from the germline V gene are SQVTM and ANQGSEA. The CDR3 runs 14 residues. V gave up 2 bases and J gave up 0 bases, with 10 bases separating them. The CDR3 DNA reads TGCAGCGTTGAAAGAGGCCTTTTGAACACTGAAGCTTTCTTT. It is translated as CSVERGLLNTEAFF.

The chain recombines TRBV3-1 (or the pseudogene TRBV3-2) with TRBJ2-3, with D possibly being TRBD2 (5 bases). The CDR3 spans 13 residues. Germline CDR1 reads LGHDT; CDR2 reads YNNKEL (reference sequence). Trimming stripped 5 bases from V and 6 bases from J, with 12 bases between. CDR3 region: CASSTTRPDTQYF. The CDR3 DNA sequence: TGTGCCAGCAGCACCACTAGGCCTGATACGCAGTATTTT.

The genes are TRBV19 and TRBJ1-1; TRBD1 agrees at 8 bases. Germline trimming cut 1 base from V and 6 bases from J; bases unmatched to any gene: 4. The CDR3 length is 14 residues. Germline loops: CDR1 LNHDA, CDR2 SQIVND (reference sequence). The CDR3 protein is CASSIGQGASEAFF. CDR3 sequence (DNA): TGTGCCAGTAGTATAGGCCAGGGGGCGTCTGAAGCTTTCTTT.

The rearrangement uses TRBV20-1 and TRBJ2-5; TRBD1 matches 7 bases. After removal of 3 bases from V and 5 bases from J, the junction contained 3 bases not matched to a gene. This CDR3 contains 12 residues. Per germline, CDR1 DFQATT and CDR2 SNEGSKA (reference sequence). CDR3 in DNA: TGCAGTGCTAGTGAAGGGGGCGAGACCCAGTACTTC. Its translation is CSASEGGETQYF.

The chain recombines TRBV7-9 with TRBJ1-1; the D is unclear. The CDR3 extends over 14 amino acids. Germline V gives CDR1 SEHNR, CDR2 FQNEAQ (reference sequence). Trimming pared 0 bases from V and 1 base from J, leaving 6 bases between. CDR3 residues: CASSLALANTEAFF. DNA for the CDR3: TGTGCCAGCAGCTTAGCGCTGGCGAACACTGAAGCTTTCTTT. Looking up the rest from reference TRBV7-9 and TRBJ1-1 gives the full variable domain: DTGVSQNPRHKITKRGQNVTFRCDPISEHNRLYWYRQTLGQGPEFLTYFQNEAQLEKSRLLSDRFSAERPKGSFSTLEIQRTEQGDSAMYLCASSLALANTEAFFGQGTRLTVV.